The entry that follows covers one T cell receptor (beta chain) sequence. Antigen specificity is unknown. These data belong to a study of OX40 agonist ivuxolimab in advanced cancers. Study overall: Patients receiving dose escalation had hepatocellular carcinoma, melanoma, renal cell or head and neck cancer.

The data were produced by immunoSEQ multiplex PCR, yet TCRdb's version contains in-frame clones alone and is incomplete. The sample holds around 75,000 clones, about 90% seen once. Unmatched junction bases numbered 2, after V lost 4 bases and J lost 3 bases. The germline CDR1 and CDR2 sequences are SGHNT and YYREEE (reference sequence). This CDR3 is 14 amino acids long. Findings and limits, study-wide: Dose levels from 0.1 to 3.0 mg/kg saw CD4+ and CD8+ blood T cells expand clonally by week 6.

This sequence was found in an adult with an advanced solid tumor such as melanoma, head and neck, liver or kidney cancer. This specimen was CD4+ or CD8+ T cells sorted from blood, taken in a trial of the OX40 agonist ivuxolimab. J is TRBJ1-4 and V is TRBV5-4, with 8 positions matching TRBD1. The CDR3 DNA reads TGTGCCAGCAGCACAGGGGGGGCTAATGAAAAACTGTTTTTT. Protein sequence: CASSTGGANEKLFF.